These T cell receptor beta chains were read from a single sample in a study of T cell responses to AZD1222 COVID-19 vaccine. The repertoire was sequenced with immunoSEQ multiplex PCR; TCRdb's copy has only in-frame clones and lacks some. Seen here are just under 55,000 clones, more than 70% observed once, and the top ten hold just under 2%. The sample consisted of peripheral blood, taken on day 0 of AZD1222 vaccination. Receptors were obtained from an adult in good health. Both conserved end residues are part of each CDR3. Each record gives: V gene, J gene, D gene, clone size, CDR3 DNA, CDR3 protein. The D gene is left open where the match is weak. Not all rows give a size; the values are once, few, many and, for expanded clones, a class.

TRBV12-3/TRBV12-4	TRBJ1-1	-	-	TGTGCCAGCAGTTCCACTTGGGGCACTGAAGCTTTCTTT	CASSSTWGTEAFF
TRBV28	TRBJ1-5	TRBD1	-	TGTGCCAGCACCAAGGGACAGGGGAGTCAGCCCCAGCATTTT	CASTKGQGSQPQHF
TRBV29-1	TRBJ1-2	TRBD1	-	TGCAGCGTTCATGGGGACAGGTGGGGAGATGGCTACACCTTC	CSVHGDRWGDGYTF
TRBV2	TRBJ1-1	-	-	TGTGCCAGCAGGGAAGGGTACACTGAAGCTTTCTTT	CASREGYTEAFF
TRBV13	TRBJ2-3	TRBD2	-	TGTGCCAGCAGTTCGGTTAGCGGGAGAGCAGATACGCAGTATTTT	CASSSVSGRADTQYF
TRBV19	TRBJ1-2	-	-	TGTGCCAGTAGTACAACAGGGAAGGTTCACTATGGCTACACCTTC	CASSTTGKVHYGYTF
TRBV7-2	TRBJ2-5	TRBD2	-	TGTGCCAGCAGCTCAGGGTGGGGAGGGGAGACCCAGTACTTC	CASSSGWGGETQYF
TRBV19	TRBJ2-7	-	-	TGTGCCAGTACCGGCGGTGGCGAGCAGTACTTC	CASTGGGEQYF
TRBV5-4	TRBJ2-1	-	-	TGTGCCAGCAGCCCTCCCCGGAGGGTCTACAATGAGCAGTTCTTC	CASSPPRRVYNEQFF
TRBV5-4	TRBJ2-1	-	-	TGTGCCAGCAGCTTCTGGAATACGGAAACCAATGAGCAGTTCTTC	CASSFWNTETNEQFF
TRBV3-1/TRBV3-2	TRBJ1-4	TRBD1	-	TGTGCCAGCAGCCAAAGGACAGGGGGGAATGAAAAACTGTTTTTT	CASSQRTGGNEKLFF
TRBV7-9	TRBJ1-3	-	once	TGTGCCAGCAGCTTAGTAGGAAACACCATATATTTT	CASSLVGNTIYF
TRBV4-2	TRBJ1-4	-	-	TGTGCCAGCAGCCAAGATGGGGCGGTCCCGGGAGGCAAACTGTTTTTT	CASSQDGAVPGGKLFF
TRBV9	TRBJ2-7	TRBD2	-	TGTGCCAGCAGCGAGGGACTAGCGGGAGAGCAGTACTTC	CASSEGLAGEQYF
TRBV27	TRBJ1-5	-	few	TGTGCCAGCAGTTCCTGGGGTGGCAATCAGCCCCAGCATTTT	CASSSWGGNQPQHF
TRBV15	TRBJ1-1	-	-	TGTGCCACCAGCAGAGACACAGCCCTGGACACTGAAGCTTTCTTT	CATSRDTALDTEAFF
TRBV4-2	TRBJ1-2	TRBD1	-	TGTGCCAGCAGCCAAGAGACAGGGGACTATGGCTACACCTTC	CASSQETGDYGYTF
TRBV7-9	TRBJ1-2	-	-	TGTGCCAGCAGCCTCCGGGAGGGATATAGTGGCTACACCTTC	CASSLREGYSGYTF
TRBV19	TRBJ1-6	TRBD1	-	TGTGCCAGTAGTATCCTTCCAGGGGGTTCTAATTCACCCCTCCACTTT	CASSILPGGSNSPLHF
TRBV5-4	TRBJ1-2	-	-	TGTGCCAGCAGCCGACCCCGAGCCCAGGCCGGGGCAGAAGTTAACTATGGCTACACCTTC	CASSRPRAQAGAEVNYGYTF
TRBV27	TRBJ2-1	-	-	TGTGCCAGCAGTGGAGCCGGGAGTCCCGGTTCTCTCTACAATGAGCAGTTCTTC	CASSGAGSPGSLYNEQFF
TRBV9	TRBJ2-1	-	-	TGTGCCAGCAGCGTAGGAGCCCAGCAGAAAACCCTTTACAATGAGCAGTTCTTC	CASSVGAQQKTLYNEQFF
TRBV5-1	TRBJ2-5	-	-	TGCGCCAGCAGCTTGGCAGGGAGCACTATTGGAGAGACCCAGTACTTC	CASSLAGSTIGETQYF
TRBV19	TRBJ1-1	TRBD1	-	TGTGCCAGTAGTCTGACAGGGGGCGGCACTGAAGCTTTCTTT	CASSLTGGGTEAFF
TRBV6-6	TRBJ1-3	-	-	TGTGCCAGCTCGGTGGGGGGGGCCTCTGGAAACACCATATATTTT	CASSVGGASGNTIYF
TRBV28	TRBJ2-3	-	-	TGTGCCAGCAGTCCCGGAGGCCCCACAGATACGCAGTATTTT	CASSPGGPTDTQYF
TRBV3-1/TRBV3-2	TRBJ2-7	-	-	TGTGCCAGCAGCCTGGCAGGGAGGCGACGCCGGAACGAGCAGTACTTC	CASSLAGRRRRNEQYF
TRBV11-2	TRBJ2-7	-	-	TGTGCCAGCAGCTTATCCGGGACGATCAGCTCCTACGAGCAGTACTTC	CASSLSGTISSYEQYF
TRBV7-3	TRBJ1-1	-	-	TGTGCCAGCAGCTCCCAGCCTGGGACTGAAGCTTTCTTT	CASSSQPGTEAFF
TRBV28	TRBJ1-1	-	-	TGTGCCAGCAGTCACTTAGACACTGAAGCTTTCTTT	CASSHLDTEAFF
TRBV15	TRBJ1-5	TRBD1	few	TGTGCCACCAGCTGGGACAGGGGACCCAATCAGCCCCAGCATTTT	CATSWDRGPNQPQHF
TRBV28	TRBJ1-1	-	-	TGTGCCAGCAACGTGCGGGGGGAGGCTGAAGCTTTCTTT	CASNVRGEAEAFF
TRBV7-2	TRBJ2-7	TRBD2	-	TGTGCCAGCAGCTTAGCGAGCGGGATACAGTACTTC	CASSLASGIQYF
TRBV3-1/TRBV3-2	TRBJ2-4	-	-	TGTGCCAGCAGCCTCCGAGGCGACAACATTCAGTACTTC	CASSLRGDNIQYF
TRBV5-1	TRBJ2-2	-	-	TGCGCCAGCAGCTTGGGTGTTGGTCCCGGGGAGCTGTTTTTT	CASSLGVGPGELFF
TRBV19	TRBJ1-1	-	-	TGTGCCACCGGGCAGGGAAATATTCAAGCTGAAGCTTTCTTT	CATGQGNIQAEAFF
TRBV18	TRBJ2-1	-	-	TGTGCCAGCTCCCCCGGAAATTACAATGAGCAGTTCTTC	CASSPGNYNEQFF
TRBV19	TRBJ1-5	-	-	TGTGCCAGTTCCCTCGTGGGGCAGCCCCAGCATTTT	CASSLVGQPQHF
TRBV24-1	TRBJ1-3	-	-	TGTGCCACCAGTGACCCCACAGGGTCTGGAAACACCATATATTTT	CATSDPTGSGNTIYF
TRBV28	TRBJ1-5	TRBD1	-	TGTGCCAGCAGTCCGCGAAAACAGGGGGCAAGGCAGCCCCAGCATTTT	CASSPRKQGARQPQHF
TRBV7-2	TRBJ2-1	-	-	TGTGCCAGCAGCTTTGGGAAGACAGCATCCTACAATGAGCAGTTCTTC	CASSFGKTASYNEQFF
TRBV28	TRBJ2-5	TRBD2	-	TGTGCCAGCAGTTATTTATTAGGACTAGCGGGAGGCGTGGGCCAAGAGACCCAGTACTTC	CASSYLLGLAGGVGQETQYF
TRBV30	TRBJ1-2	-	-	TGTGCCTGGATCCCAGCGGCAGAGGGACGTAACTATGGCTACACCTTC	CAWIPAAEGRNYGYTF
TRBV7-3	TRBJ2-3	TRBD2	-	TGTGCCAGCAGCTTAAACAGCGGGAGAGATACGCAGTATTTT	CASSLNSGRDTQYF
TRBV6-5	TRBJ1-1	-	-	TGTGCCAGCATCAAGCTGTCTGGGGACACTGAAGCTTTCTTT	CASIKLSGDTEAFF
TRBV5-1	TRBJ1-5	TRBD1	-	TGCGCCAGCAACCAGAGGACAGGGATAAATCAGCCCCAGCATTTT	CASNQRTGINQPQHF
TRBV2	TRBJ2-2	-	-	TGTGCCAGCAACGGAGAGCCCAGTACCGGGGAGCTGTTTTTT	CASNGEPSTGELFF
TRBV5-5	TRBJ2-7	TRBD1	-	TGTGCCAGCAGCTTAAATCCCTCGACAGGGTTATACGAGCAGTACTTC	CASSLNPSTGLYEQYF